A selection of T cell receptor beta chains follows, all from one sample in a study of T-cell memory formation after mild COVID-19. TCRdb fed the 5' RACE reads into MiXCR, producing one record per CDR3 protein. The sample carries approximately 570,000 distinct CDR3 sequences, roughly 18% recorded once. Sample: PBMCs or a T cell subset sorted from them (not recorded which). The receptors shown here come from an adult woman who had mild COVID-19 (a few samples of this study predate the infection). Cell type and time point are not known. The CDR3 runs from the conserved cysteine through the conserved F or W. Each record gives: V gene, clone size, D gene, J gene, CDR3 DNA, CDR3 protein. The D gene is left open where the match is weak. Clone size appears in some rows only: once, few, many, or a class for an expanded clone.

TRBV18	NA	TRBD2	TRBJ2-7	TGTGCCAGCTCACCCAGAGCGGGGGCTACTTCCTACGAGCAGTACTTC	CASSPRAGATSYEQYF
TRBV20-1	few	NA	TRBJ1-5	TGCAGTGCTAGAAGGCAGGGATCATTCCCAAATCAGCCCCAGCATTTT	CSARRQGSFPNQPQHF
TRBV6-2/TRBV6-3	NA	TRBD2	TRBJ2-7	TGTGCCAGCCTATCCGGGACTAGGTCCTACGAGCAGTACTTC	CASLSGTRSYEQYF
TRBV5-1	NA	TRBD2	TRBJ2-1	TGCGCCAGCAGGGCAGCGGGGACCTACAATGAGCAGTTCTTC	CASRAAGTYNEQFF
TRBV5-1	NA	TRBD1	TRBJ1-2	TGCGCCAGCAGCTCGGATCCCGCCGGGACAGAACTGTATGGCTACACCTTC	CASSSDPAGTELYGYTF
TRBV9	NA	NA	TRBJ1-1	TGTGCCAGCAGCGTAGAGGCAAGCACTGAAGCTTTCTTT	CASSVEASTEAFF
TRBV28	NA	NA	TRBJ2-3	TGTGCCATCCAGCCCCTATCTGTCACAGATACGCAGTATTTT	CAIQPLSVTDTQYF
TRBV5-1	NA	TRBD1	TRBJ2-1	TGCGCCAGCAGCTTGATTCCCCGGACAGGGGTACCCAATGAGCAGTTCTTC	CASSLIPRTGVPNEQFF
TRBV5-1	few	TRBD1	TRBJ2-4	TGCGCCAGCAGCATCAGGACAGGGGGCCGGGAAAACATTCAGTACTTC	CASSIRTGGRENIQYF
TRBV5-1	NA	TRBD1	TRBJ2-4	TGCGCCAGCAGTACCGGGACAGCAAACATTCAGTACTTC	CASSTGTANIQYF
TRBV21-1	NA	NA	TRBJ2-7	TGTGCCAGCAGCAAAGCGGTGAAAAAATCCTACGAGCAGTACTTC	CASSKAVKKSYEQYF
TRBV5-1	NA	NA	TRBJ1-6	TGCGCCAGCAGCTTACGTCCGGACAGCAATAATTCACCCCTCCACTTT	CASSLRPDSNNSPLHF
TRBV7-3	few	NA	TRBJ1-3	TGTGCCAGCAGCTCGGGACCTGGAAACACCATATATTTT	CASSSGPGNTIYF
TRBV6-4	many	NA	TRBJ2-3	TGTGCCAGCAGTGAGGGGACACGCACCCGTTATACGCAGTATTTT	CASSEGTRTRYTQYF
TRBV15	few	NA	TRBJ1-2	TGTGCCACCAGCAGAGATAGGCCAGGGCTCCGTGGCTACACCTTC	CATSRDRPGLRGYTF
TRBV3-1	NA	TRBD2	TRBJ2-1	TGTGCCAGCAGCCCACGGACCGGACTAGGTTACAATGAGCAGTTCTTC	CASSPRTGLGYNEQFF
TRBV7-6	NA	NA	TRBJ2-3	TGTGCCAGCAGCTTAGGTCTCCAGGGGTCCACAGATACGCAGTATTTT	CASSLGLQGSTDTQYF
TRBV30	few	NA	TRBJ2-6	TGTGCCTGGAGTACGGGGGGCTCTACTCTGCCTGGGGCCAACGTCCTGACTTTC	CAWSTGGSTLPGANVLTF
TRBV20-1	few	NA	TRBJ1-4	TGCAGTGCTACCCGGTGGACAGTCACTAATGAAAAACTGTTTTTT	CSATRWTVTNEKLFF
TRBV7-6	few	NA	TRBJ1-5	TGTGCCAGCAGCCCCGGGGAAGCTCAGCCCCAGCATTTT	CASSPGEAQPQHF
TRBV7-9	few	TRBD1	TRBJ1-6	TGTGCCAGCAGCTTAGCGACAGGGCCGTATTCACCCCTCCACTTT	CASSLATGPYSPLHF
TRBV7-9	NA	TRBD2	TRBJ2-7	TGTGCCAGCAGCTTATTAGTTGCTAGCGGGGTAAGGAGGTCCTACGAGCAGTACTTC	CASSLLVASGVRRSYEQYF
TRBV11-2	few	TRBD2	TRBJ2-7	TGTGCCAGCAGCAGGGGACTAGCGGGAGTCAACGAGCAGTACTTC	CASSRGLAGVNEQYF
TRBV7-6	NA	NA	TRBJ1-6	TGTGCCAGCAGCTTAGGTCAGGGATCCCCAAATTCACCCCTCCACTTT	CASSLGQGSPNSPLHF
TRBV15	NA	NA	TRBJ2-1	TGTGCCACCAGCAGAGATGATCCAGTCTCATACAATGAGCAGTTCTTC	CATSRDDPVSYNEQFF
TRBV2	NA	NA	TRBJ1-2	TGTGCCAGCATGCGGGGCGGCTATGGCTACACCTTC	CASMRGGYGYTF
TRBV9	few	TRBD2	TRBJ2-3	TGTGCCAGCAGCGACAATAGCGGGGGGCCAGATACGCAGTATTTT	CASSDNSGGPDTQYF
TRBV7-2	NA	TRBD1	TRBJ1-2	TGTGCCAGCGGGTTAAGGACAGGACATAACTATGGCTACACCTTC	CASGLRTGHNYGYTF
TRBV11-3	NA	NA	TRBJ2-7	TGTGCCAGCAGCACAGGGGGGGGCAATTACGAGCAGTACTTC	CASSTGGGNYEQYF
TRBV6-2/TRBV6-3	NA	TRBD2	TRBJ2-7	TGTGCCAGCAGTAATCCGGGACTAGGTCTCTACGAGCAGTACTTC	CASSNPGLGLYEQYF
TRBV9	NA	NA	TRBJ2-7	TGTGCCAGCAGCCTCGGGTCGGGGGACCCCTACGAGCAGTACTTC	CASSLGSGDPYEQYF
TRBV27	few	NA	TRBJ1-5	TGTGCCAGCACCCCCTACGGGCAGGCTAGGGGCAATCAGCCCCAGCATTTT	CASTPYGQARGNQPQHF
TRBV7-8	NA	NA	TRBJ1-2	TGTGCCAGCAGCCCGAAGCGTGGAGATTCCTTCTATGGCTACACCTTC	CASSPKRGDSFYGYTF
TRBV7-9	NA	NA	TRBJ1-1	TGTGCCAGCAGCTTAGCCGGGGGTGACAACACTGAAGCTTTCTTT	CASSLAGGDNTEAFF
TRBV19	NA	NA	TRBJ2-1	TGTGCCAGTAGTAAAATTGTGGACGGCAACAATGAGCAGTTCTTC	CASSKIVDGNNEQFF
TRBV11-2	NA	TRBD1	TRBJ2-2	TGTGCCAGCAGCTCCCTTGGTGACAGGGACACCGGGGAGCTGTTTTTT	CASSSLGDRDTGELFF